Detailed here is one T cell receptor beta chain. The V end was cut by 0 bases, the J end by 5 bases, with 8 bases between. Germline CDR1 is MNHEY and CDR2 is SVGEGT. The CDR3 is 14 residues long. Here immunoSEQ multiplex PCR was the method, and the copy in TCRdb shows in-frame clones only, minus some. The sample has 300,000 to 350,000 clones, 90% seen once. Patients from Seattle were sampled longitudinally, starting during active infection. The data belong to a study of blood T cell repertoires in COVID-19. Overall study context: T cells, B-cell-depleted T cells, or PBMCs supplied cDNA or gDNA.

Sequencing used peripheral blood. The J gene is TRBJ1-5, the V gene TRBV6-2 or TRBV6-3; D is unclear. This clonotype originated in a woman aged 40 to 50 with COVID-19, enrolled during active disease. CDR3 amino acids: CASSYSTWDQPQHF. In nucleotides, the CDR3 is TGTGCCAGCAGTTACTCGACATGGGATCAGCCCCAGCATTTT.